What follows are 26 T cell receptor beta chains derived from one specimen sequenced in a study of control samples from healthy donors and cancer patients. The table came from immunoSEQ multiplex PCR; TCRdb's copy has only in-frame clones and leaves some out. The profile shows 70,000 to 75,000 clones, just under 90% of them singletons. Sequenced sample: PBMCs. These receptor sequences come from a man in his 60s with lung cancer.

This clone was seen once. CDR3 in DNA: TGTGCCACCAGCAGAGGGACCGTGATGAACACTGAAGCTTTCTTT. Its protein is CATSRGTVMNTEAFF. This chain links TRBV15 with TRBJ1-1; D call uncertain. The CDR3 extends over 15 amino acids. Germline assignment: CDR1 LNHNV and CDR2 YYDKDF (reference sequence). Trimming stripped 1 base from V and 0 bases from J, with 9 bases between. Filled out from reference TRBV15 and TRBJ1-1, the complete variable domain reads DAMVIQNPRYQVTQFGKPVTLSCSQTLNHNVMYWYQQKSSQAPKLLFHYYDKDFNNEADTPDNFQSRRPNTSFCFLDIRSPGLGDTAMYLCATSRGTVMNTEAFFGQGTRLTVV.

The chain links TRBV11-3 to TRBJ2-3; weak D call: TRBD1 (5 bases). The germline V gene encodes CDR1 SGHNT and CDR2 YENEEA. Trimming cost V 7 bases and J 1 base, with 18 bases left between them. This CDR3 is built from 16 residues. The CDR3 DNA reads TGTGCCAGCACCACCCCGCGACAGATACGCACAGATACGCAGTATTTT. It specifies CASTTPRQIRTDTQYF.

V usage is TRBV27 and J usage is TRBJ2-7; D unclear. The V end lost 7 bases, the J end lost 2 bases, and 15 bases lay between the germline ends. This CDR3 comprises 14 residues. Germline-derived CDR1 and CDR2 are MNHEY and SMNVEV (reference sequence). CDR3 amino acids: CASNPDGSPYEQYF. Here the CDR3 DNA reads TGTGCCAGCAACCCGGACGGCTCACCCTACGAGCAGTACTTC.

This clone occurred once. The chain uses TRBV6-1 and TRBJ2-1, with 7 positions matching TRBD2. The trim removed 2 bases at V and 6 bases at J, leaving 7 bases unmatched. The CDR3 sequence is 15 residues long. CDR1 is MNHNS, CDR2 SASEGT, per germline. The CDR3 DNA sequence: TGTGCCAGCAGTGAAAGCGGGGTTTTTGGCAATGAGCAGTTCTTC. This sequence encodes CASSESGVFGNEQFF.

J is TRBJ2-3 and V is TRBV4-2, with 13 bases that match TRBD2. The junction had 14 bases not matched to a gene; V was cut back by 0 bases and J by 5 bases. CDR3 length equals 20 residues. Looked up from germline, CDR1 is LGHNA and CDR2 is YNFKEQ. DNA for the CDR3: TGTGCCAGCAGCCAAGATAGCACTAGCGGGGGGGCCTCGCCTGAAGATACGCAGTATTTT. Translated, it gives CASSQDSTSGGASPEDTQYF.

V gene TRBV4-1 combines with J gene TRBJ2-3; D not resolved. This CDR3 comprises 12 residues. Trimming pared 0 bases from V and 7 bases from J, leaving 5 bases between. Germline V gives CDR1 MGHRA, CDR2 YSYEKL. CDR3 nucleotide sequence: TGCGCCAGCAGCCAAGATCAAAATACGCAGTATTTT. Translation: CASSQDQNTQYF.

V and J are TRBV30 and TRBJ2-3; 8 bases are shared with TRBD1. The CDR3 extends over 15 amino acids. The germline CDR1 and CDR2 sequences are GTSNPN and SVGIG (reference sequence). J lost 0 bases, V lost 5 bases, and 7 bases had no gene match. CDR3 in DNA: TGTGCCTGGCAGGGACAGGCCTCTAGCACAGATACGCAGTATTTT. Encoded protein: CAWQGQASSTDTQYF. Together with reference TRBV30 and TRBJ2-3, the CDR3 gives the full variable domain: SQTIHQWPATLVQPVGSPLSLECTVEGTSNPNLYWYRQAAGRGLQLLFYSVGIGQISSEVPQNLSASRPQDRQFILSSKKLLLSDSGFYLCAWQGQASSTDTQYFGPGTRLTVL.

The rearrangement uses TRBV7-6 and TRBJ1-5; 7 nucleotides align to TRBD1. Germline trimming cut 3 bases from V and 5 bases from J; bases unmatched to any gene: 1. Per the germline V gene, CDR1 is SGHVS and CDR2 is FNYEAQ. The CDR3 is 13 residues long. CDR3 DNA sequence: TGTGCCAGCAGCTTGGGGACAGATCAGCCCCAGCATTTT. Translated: CASSLGTDQPQHF.

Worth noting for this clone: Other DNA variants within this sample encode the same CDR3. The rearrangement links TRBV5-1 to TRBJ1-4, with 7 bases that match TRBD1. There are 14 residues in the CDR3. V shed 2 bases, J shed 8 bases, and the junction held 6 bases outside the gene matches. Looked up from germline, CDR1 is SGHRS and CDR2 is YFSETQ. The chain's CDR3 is CASSLRQGQEKLFF. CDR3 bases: TGCGCCAGCAGCTTAAGACAGGGACAGGAAAAACTGTTTTTT. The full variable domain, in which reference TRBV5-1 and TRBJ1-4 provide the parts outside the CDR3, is KAGVTQTPRYLIKTRGQQVTLSCSPISGHRSVSWYQQTPGQGLQFLFEYFSETQRNKGNFPGRFSGRQFSNSRSEMNVSTLELGDSALYLCASSLRQGQEKLFFGSGTQLSVL.

The CDR3 protein is CASSQEGAVYLNTGELFF. The DNA of the CDR3 is TGTGCCAGCAGCCAAGAGGGGGCAGTCTACCTTAACACCGGGGAGCTGTTTTTT. The V gene is TRBV3-1 (or the pseudogene TRBV3-2), the J gene TRBJ2-2; D is perhaps TRBD1 (6 bases). The CDR3 has 18 residues. Trimming took 0 bases from V and 2 from J, leaving 16 bases between them. CDR1 is LGHDT and CDR2 is YNNKEL in the germline V gene (reference sequence).

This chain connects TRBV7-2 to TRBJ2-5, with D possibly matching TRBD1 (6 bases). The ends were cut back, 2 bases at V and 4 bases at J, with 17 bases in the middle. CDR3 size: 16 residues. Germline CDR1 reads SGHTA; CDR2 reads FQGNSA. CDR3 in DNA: TGTGCCAGCAGCTTAAACCTGGACAGCCTCTCAGAGACCCAGTACTTC. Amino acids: CASSLNLDSLSETQYF.

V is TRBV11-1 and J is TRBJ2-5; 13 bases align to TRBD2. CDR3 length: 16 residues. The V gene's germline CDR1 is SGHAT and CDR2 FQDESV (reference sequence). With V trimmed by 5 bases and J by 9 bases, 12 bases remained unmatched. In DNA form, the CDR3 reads TGTGCCAGCAGCCGACCAGGGACTAGCGGGGCCGTCGCCCAGTACTTC. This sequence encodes CASSRPGTSGAVAQYF.

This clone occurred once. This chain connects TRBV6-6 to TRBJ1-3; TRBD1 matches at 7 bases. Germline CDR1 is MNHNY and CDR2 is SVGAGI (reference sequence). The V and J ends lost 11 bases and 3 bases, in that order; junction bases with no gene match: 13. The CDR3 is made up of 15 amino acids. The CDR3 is CAHTRDSFYGNTIYF. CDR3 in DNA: TGTGCCCACACTCGGGACAGCTTCTATGGAAACACCATATATTTT.

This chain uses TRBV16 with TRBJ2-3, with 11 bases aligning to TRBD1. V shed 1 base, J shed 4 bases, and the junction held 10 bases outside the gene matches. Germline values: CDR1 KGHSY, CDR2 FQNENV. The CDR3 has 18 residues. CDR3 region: CASSQLSGTGGSPDTQYF. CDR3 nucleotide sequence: TGTGCCAGCAGCCAATTGTCCGGGACAGGGGGATCACCAGATACGCAGTATTTT.

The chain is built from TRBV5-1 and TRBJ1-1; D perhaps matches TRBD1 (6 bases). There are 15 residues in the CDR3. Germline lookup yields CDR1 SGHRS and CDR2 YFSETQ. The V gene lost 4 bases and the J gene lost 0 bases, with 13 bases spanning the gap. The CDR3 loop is CASSPGGTMNTEAFF. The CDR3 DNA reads TGCGCCAGCAGCCCCGGTGGGACAATGAACACTGAAGCTTTCTTT.

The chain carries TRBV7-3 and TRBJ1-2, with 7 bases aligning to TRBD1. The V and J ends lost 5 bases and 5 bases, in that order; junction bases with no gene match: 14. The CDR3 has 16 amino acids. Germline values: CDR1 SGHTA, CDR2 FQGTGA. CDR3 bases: TGTGCCAGCAGCCAGGGAGGGACAGCGAAGGATTATGGCTACACCTTC. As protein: CASSQGGTAKDYGYTF.

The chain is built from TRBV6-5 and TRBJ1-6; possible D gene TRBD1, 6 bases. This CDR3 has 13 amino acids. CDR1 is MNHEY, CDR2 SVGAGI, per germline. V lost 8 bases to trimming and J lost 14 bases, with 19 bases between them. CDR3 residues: CASLSGTKMALHF. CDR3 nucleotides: TGTGCCAGCCTTTCCGGGACAAAGATGGCCCTCCACTTT.

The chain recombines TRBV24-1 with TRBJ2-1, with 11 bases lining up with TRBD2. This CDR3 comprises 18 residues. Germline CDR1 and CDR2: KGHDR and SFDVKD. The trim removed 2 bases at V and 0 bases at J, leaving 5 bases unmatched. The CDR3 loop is CATSDSLAGGYSYNEQFF. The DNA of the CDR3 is TGTGCCACCAGTGATTCCCTAGCGGGGGGATACTCCTACAATGAGCAGTTCTTC.

The CDR3: CASSFLDYNEQFF. Here the CDR3 DNA reads TGTGCCAGCAGCTTCCTCGATTACAATGAGCAGTTCTTC. This sequence joins TRBV7-6 and TRBJ2-1, with D unclear. Germline lookup yields CDR1 SGHVS and CDR2 FNYEAQ. The CDR3 consists of 13 residues. Trimming pared 3 bases from V and 4 bases from J, leaving 7 bases between.

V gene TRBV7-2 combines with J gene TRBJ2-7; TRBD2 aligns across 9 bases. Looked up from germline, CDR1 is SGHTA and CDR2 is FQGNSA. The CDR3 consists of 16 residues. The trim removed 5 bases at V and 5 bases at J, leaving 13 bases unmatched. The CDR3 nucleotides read TGTGCCAGCAGCCCCTGGGGTAGCGGGGGACTTGACGAGCAGTACTTC. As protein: CASSPWGSGGLDEQYF.

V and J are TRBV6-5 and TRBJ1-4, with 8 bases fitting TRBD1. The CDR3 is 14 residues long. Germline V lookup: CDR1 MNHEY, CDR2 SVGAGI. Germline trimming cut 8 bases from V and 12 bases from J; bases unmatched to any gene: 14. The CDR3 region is CASLSGGASRQLFF. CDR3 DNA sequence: TGTGCCAGCCTTTCAGGGGGCGCCAGCAGGCAACTGTTTTTT.

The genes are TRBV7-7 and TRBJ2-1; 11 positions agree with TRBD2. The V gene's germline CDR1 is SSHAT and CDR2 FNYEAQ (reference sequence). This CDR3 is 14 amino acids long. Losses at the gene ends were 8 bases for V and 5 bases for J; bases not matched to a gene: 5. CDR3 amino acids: CASALAGGDNEQFF. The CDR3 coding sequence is TGTGCCAGCGCCTTAGCGGGGGGGGACAATGAGCAGTTCTTC.

The CDR3 DNA reads TGTGCCTGGAGTGAGGACAGGGCTATTGGCTACACCTTC. Its protein product is CAWSEDRAIGYTF. This rearrangement joins TRBV30 to TRBJ1-2; 8 bases are a match to TRBD1. Germline V gene data show CDR1 as GTSNPN and CDR2 as SVGIG (reference sequence). Trimming removed 1 base from V and 7 bases from J; junction bases left unmatched: 5. This CDR3 has 13 residues.

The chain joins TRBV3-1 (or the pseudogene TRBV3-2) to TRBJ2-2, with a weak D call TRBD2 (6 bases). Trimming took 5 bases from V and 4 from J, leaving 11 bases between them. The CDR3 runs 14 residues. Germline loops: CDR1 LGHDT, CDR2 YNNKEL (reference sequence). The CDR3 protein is CASSLVGGTGELFF. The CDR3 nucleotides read TGTGCCAGCAGCTTAGTCGGGGGCACCGGGGAGCTGTTTTTT.

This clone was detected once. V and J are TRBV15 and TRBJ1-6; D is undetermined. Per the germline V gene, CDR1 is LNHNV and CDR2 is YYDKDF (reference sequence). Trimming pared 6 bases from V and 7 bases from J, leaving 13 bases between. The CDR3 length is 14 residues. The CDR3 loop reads CATSPFGGNSPLHF. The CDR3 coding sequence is TGTGCCACCAGTCCTTTCGGTGGGAATTCACCCCTCCACTTT. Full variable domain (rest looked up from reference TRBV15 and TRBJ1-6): DAMVIQNPRYQVTQFGKPVTLSCSQTLNHNVMYWYQQKSSQAPKLLFHYYDKDFNNEADTPDNFQSRRPNTSFCFLDIRSPGLGDTAMYLCATSPFGGNSPLHFGNGTRLTVT.

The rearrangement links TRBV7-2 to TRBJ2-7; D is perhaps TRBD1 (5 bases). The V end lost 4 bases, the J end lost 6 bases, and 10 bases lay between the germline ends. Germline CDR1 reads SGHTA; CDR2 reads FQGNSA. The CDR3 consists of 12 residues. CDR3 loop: CASSSSGSEQYV. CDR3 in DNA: TGTGCCAGCAGCTCGTCAGGGTCCGAGCAGTACGTC.